The T cell receptor (beta chain) under discussion was sequenced for a study of tumor T cells in aggressive B-cell lymphoma. Only in-frame clones appear in the TCRdb table, and some are missing; sequencing was by immunoSEQ multiplex PCR. The sample has 1,800 or so clones; over 85% are singletons. Trimming took 3 bases from V and 4 from J, leaving 6 bases between them. Germline V gene data show CDR1 as GTSNPN and CDR2 as SVGIG (reference sequence). The CDR3 length is 11 residues. The V gene is TRBV30, the J gene TRBJ2-5; weak D call: TRBD2 (5 bases). The receptor was isolated from an adult with diffuse large B cell lymphoma. Input material: tumor tissue. This chain's CDR3 is CAWSGVETQYF. The CDR3 DNA reads as TGTGCCTGGAGCGGGGTAGAGACCCAGTACTTC.